Listed here is a single TCR beta chain. This CDR3 region has 15 residues. Germline CDR1 reads SGHNT; CDR2 reads YENEEA. Trimming left V 5 bases short and J 0 bases short, with 13 bases between. The method was immunoSEQ multiplex PCR; TCRdb's version includes in-frame clones alone and lacks a portion of them. The data hold over 150,000 clones, with around nine tenths observed a single time. The record originates from a study of blood T cell repertoires in COVID-19. The sample taken for sequencing was peripheral blood. The source is a man between 60 and 75 years old with COVID-19, enrolled during active disease. V usage is TRBV11-3 and J usage is TRBJ1-1; perhaps TRBD1 as D (5 bases). CDR3 residues: CASSTRQKLNTEAFF. In DNA form, the CDR3 reads TGTGCCAGCAGCACGAGACAGAAGTTGAACACTGAAGCTTTCTTT. Full variable domain (outside the CDR3, taken from reference TRBV11-3 and TRBJ1-1): EAGVVQSPRYKIIEKKQPVAFWCNPISGHNTLYWYLQNLGQGPELLIRYENEEAVDDSQLPKDRFSAERLKGVDSTLKIQPAELGDSAVYLCASSTRQKLNTEAFFGQGTRLTVV.